This entry concerns a single T cell receptor (beta chain). MiXCR, applied by TCRdb to the 5' RACE reads, yields one record per CDR3 protein. Of roughly 330,000 distinct CDR3 sequences detected, around 6.8% appear once; the ten largest clones hold around 17%. The J segment lost 2 bases and the V segment lost 6 bases, leaving 7 bases of the junction unmatched. Germline lookup yields CDR1 SNHLY and CDR2 FYNNEI. The length of the CDR3 is 15 residues. These data originate in a study of T cells after yellow fever vaccination. In the study overall: Researchers used SMART-Seq v4 Ultra Low Input to prepare fractions that had low cell numbers.

The chain links TRBV2 to TRBJ2-3; 8 nucleotides line up with TRBD1. The TCR comes from a man aged 18 to 29 who received the YFV17D yellow fever vaccine. This specimen consisted of PBMCs, obtained about 41 days after the first yellow fever vaccination. For the CDR3, the DNA is TGTGCCAGCAGACGAGACAGGGGACACACAGATACGCAGTATTTT. This translates into CASRRDRGHTDTQYF.